This record concerns one T cell receptor beta chain sequence. Its antigen is as yet unknown. TCRdb's copy holds only in-frame clones and misses some; the assay was immunoSEQ multiplex PCR. The sample includes under 25,000 clones, roughly 82% of them seen just once. This sample was included in a study of graft-versus-host responses after intestinal transplantation. On the study more broadly: Transplants were multivisceral, liver-intestinal, or isolated intestinal. All recipients were given anti-thymocyte globulin induction, and tacrolimus and steroids were then administered for roughly 3 years.

CDR1 is ENHRY and CDR2 is SYGVKD in the germline V gene. V lost 0 bases and J 1 base, leaving 4 bases between the germline ends. The CDR3 is 14 residues long. J is TRBJ2-1 and V is TRBV10-3; D gene unclear. Here the sequenced sample was unstimulated CD8+ T cells sorted from spleen or lymph node cells, taken before transplant. The receptor comes from a human donor who was the organ donor for an intestinal transplant. The CDR3 spells CAISESESYNEQFF. CDR3 nucleotides: TGTGCCATCAGTGAGTCGGAATCCTACAATGAGCAGTTCTTC.